This T cell receptor beta chain derives from a study of blood T cell repertoires in COVID-19 (dated by TCRdb to the early 2020s). Some background on the complete study: The collaborator samples originated in the United States, Italy and Spain and spanned the acute and convalescent phases of COVID-19. Samples came from the ongoing ImmuneRACE study (first 160 participants) plus 1,254 subjects from 6 global collaborators. A de-identified subject ID, COVID-19 status, age in years and sex were almost always included in the sample metadata. HLA class I and class II types, where available, came from metadata supplied by the sample provider rather than from assay-based typing. The dataset comprised deeply sampled blood TCRbeta repertoires from subjects exposed to, actively infected with, or recovered from COVID-19. The material from the prospective study consisted of cDNA or gDNA derived from T cells, B-cell-depleted T cells, or PBMCs. The repertoires were made available in a free public database intended to serve as a resource for research on the immune response to SARS-CoV-2.

Here is what the overall study found, with its caveats: The amount of clinical and demographic metadata varied by source and participant and was provided uncurated.

In the case of this clone: What this receptor recognizes is not known. Per-nucleotide qualities are absent, and no much larger clonotype sits a single base away.

TCRbeta CDR3 regions were amplified from genomic DNA using the immunoSEQ Assay, a bias-controlled multiplex PCR. The source study handled its data this way. Within the assay, amplification of reference gene primers was used to estimate how many nucleated cells each sample contained. To quantify the absolute abundance of each unique TCRbeta CDR3 rearrangement, sequence reads were collapsed and filtered. For each sample, productive Simpson clonality was calculated as the square root of Simpson's diversity index across productive rearrangements. TCRdb's version of the immuneACCESS table is confined to in-frame rearrangements and falls short of the full clone set. An unresolved V gene accounts for under half of the shortfall where checked; the remainder is of unknown origin. From that table come the V and J calls and clone size; the DNA was used to work out D and trimming. The sample yields about 75,000 clones; around 89% were counted once. The ten largest clonotypes hold approximately 19% of the sample.

The collaborating institutions used their own protocols to collect whole blood in K2EDTA tubes. For TCRbeta analysis, collaborators shipped samples in one of three forms: frozen whole blood, isolated PBMCs, or DNA extracted from either of those sample types. The CDR3 covers 15 residues, taking in both the cysteine and the phenylalanine. Only the CDR3 DNA stays, 45 bases, in frame from base 1. The germline V gene sets CDR1 to SNHLY and CDR2 to FYNNEI. V drops 6 bases and J drops 1 base, leaving 14 bases in between. The sequenced sample was peripheral blood. The sequence links TRBV2 to TRBJ2-3, with TRBD2 perhaps the D gene, on 6 matching bases. This TCR came from a human donor in a cohort sampled during active COVID-19. The CDR3 protein sequence reads: CASRRESSGTDTQYF. The nucleotide sequence reads as follows: TGTGCCAGCAGGAGGGAGTCTAGCGGCACAGATACGCAGTATTTT.